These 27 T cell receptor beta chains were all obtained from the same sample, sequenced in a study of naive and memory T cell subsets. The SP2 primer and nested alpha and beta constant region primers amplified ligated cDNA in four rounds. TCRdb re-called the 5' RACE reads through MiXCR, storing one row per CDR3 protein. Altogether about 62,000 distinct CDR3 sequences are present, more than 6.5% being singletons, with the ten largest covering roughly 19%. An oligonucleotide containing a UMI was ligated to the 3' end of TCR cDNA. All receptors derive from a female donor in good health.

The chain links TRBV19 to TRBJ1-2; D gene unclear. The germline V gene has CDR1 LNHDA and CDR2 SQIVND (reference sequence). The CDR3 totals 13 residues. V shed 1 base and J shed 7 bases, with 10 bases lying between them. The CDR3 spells CASSIAGAAGYTF. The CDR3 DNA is TGTGCCAGTAGTATAGCCGGCGCCGCTGGCTACACCTTC.

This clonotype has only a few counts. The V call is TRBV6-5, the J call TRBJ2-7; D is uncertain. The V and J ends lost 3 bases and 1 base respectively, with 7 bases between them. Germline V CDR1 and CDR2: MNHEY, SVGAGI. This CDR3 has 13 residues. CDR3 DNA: TGTGCCAGCAGTTATGGTCCTTCCTACGAGCAGTACTTC. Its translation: CASSYGPSYEQYF.

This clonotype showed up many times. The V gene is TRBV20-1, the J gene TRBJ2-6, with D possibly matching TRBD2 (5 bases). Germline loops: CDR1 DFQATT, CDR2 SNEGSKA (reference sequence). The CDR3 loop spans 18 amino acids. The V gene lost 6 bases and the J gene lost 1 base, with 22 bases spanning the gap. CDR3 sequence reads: CSAQSSGRTWSGANVLTF. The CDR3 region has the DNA TGCAGTGCGCAGAGTTCGGGGAGAACTTGGTCTGGGGCCAACGTCCTGACTTTC.

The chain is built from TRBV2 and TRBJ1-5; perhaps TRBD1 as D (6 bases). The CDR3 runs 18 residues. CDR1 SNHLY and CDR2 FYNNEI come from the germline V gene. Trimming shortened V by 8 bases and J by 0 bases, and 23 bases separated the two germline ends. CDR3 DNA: TGTGCCAGCCAGGGAGGGACACCCCTCGCTTATAGCAATCAGCCCCAGCATTTT. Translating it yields CASQGGTPLAYSNQPQHF.

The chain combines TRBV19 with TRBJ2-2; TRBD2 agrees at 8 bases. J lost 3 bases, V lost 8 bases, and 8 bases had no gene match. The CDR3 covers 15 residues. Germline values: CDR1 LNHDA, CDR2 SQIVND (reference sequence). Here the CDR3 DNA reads TGTGCCAGTCAGGGACGGGGGGGCTACACCGGGGAGCTGTTTTTT. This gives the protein CASQGRGGYTGELFF.

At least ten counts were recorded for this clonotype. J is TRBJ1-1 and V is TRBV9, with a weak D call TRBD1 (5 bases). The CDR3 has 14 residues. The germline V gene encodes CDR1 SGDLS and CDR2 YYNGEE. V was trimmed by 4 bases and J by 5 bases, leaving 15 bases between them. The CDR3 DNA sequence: TGTGCCAGCAGCCCAGGAGTGGGGGGTACTGAAGCTTTCTTT. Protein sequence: CASSPGVGGTEAFF. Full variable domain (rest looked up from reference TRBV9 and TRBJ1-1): DSGVTQTPKHLITATGQRVTLRCSPRSGDLSVYWYQQSLDQGLQFLIQYYNGEERAKGNILERFSAQQFPDLHSELNLSSLELGDSALYFCASSPGVGGTEAFFGQGTRLTVV.

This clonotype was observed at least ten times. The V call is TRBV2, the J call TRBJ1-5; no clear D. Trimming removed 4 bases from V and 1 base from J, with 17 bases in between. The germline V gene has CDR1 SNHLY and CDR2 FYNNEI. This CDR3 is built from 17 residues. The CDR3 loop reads CASSGRPGGGSNQPQHF. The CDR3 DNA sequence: TGTGCCAGCAGTGGCCGGCCGGGTGGAGGGAGCAATCAGCCCCAGCATTTT.

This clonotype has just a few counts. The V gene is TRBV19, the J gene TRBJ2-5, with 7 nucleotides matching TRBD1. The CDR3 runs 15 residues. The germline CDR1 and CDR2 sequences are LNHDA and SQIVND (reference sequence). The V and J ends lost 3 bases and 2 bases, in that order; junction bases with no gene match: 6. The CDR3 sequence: CASSMGTDTQETQYF. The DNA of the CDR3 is TGTGCCAGTAGTATGGGGACAGATACGCAAGAGACCCAGTACTTC. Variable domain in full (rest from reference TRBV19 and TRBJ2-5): DGGITQSPKYLFRKEGQNVTLSCEQNLNHDAMYWYRQDPGQGLRLIYYSQIVNDFQKGDIAEGYSVSREKKESFPLTVTSAQKNPTAFYLCASSMGTDTQETQYFGPGTRLLVL.

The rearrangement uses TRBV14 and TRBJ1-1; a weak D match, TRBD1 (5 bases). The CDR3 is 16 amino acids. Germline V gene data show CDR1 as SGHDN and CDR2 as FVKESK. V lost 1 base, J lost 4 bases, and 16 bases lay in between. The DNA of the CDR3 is TGTGCCAGCAGCCAAGGGGGGGGGTCATCGACCACTGAAGCTTTCTTT. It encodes CASSQGGGSSTTEAFF.

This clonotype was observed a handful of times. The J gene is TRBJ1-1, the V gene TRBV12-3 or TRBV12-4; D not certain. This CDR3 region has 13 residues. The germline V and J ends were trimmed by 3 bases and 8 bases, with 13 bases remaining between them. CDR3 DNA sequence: TGTGCCAGCAGTTTGGTCAGGAGAAGGGAAGCTTTCTTT. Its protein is CASSLVRRREAFF.

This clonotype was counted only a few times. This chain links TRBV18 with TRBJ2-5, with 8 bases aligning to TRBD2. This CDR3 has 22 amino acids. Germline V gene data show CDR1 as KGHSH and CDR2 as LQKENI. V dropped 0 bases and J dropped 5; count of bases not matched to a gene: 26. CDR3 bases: TGTGCCAGCTCACCACCGGGCGCTATGGTAGCAGCGGGAGCCTCCCGGGGGGAGACCCAGTACTTC. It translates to CASSPPGAMVAAGASRGETQYF.

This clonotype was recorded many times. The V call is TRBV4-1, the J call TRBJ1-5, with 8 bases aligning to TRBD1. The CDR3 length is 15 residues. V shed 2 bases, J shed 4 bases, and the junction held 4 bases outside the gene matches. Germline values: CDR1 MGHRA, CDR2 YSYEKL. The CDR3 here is CASSQWGQVNQPQHF. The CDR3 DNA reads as TGCGCCAGCAGCCAATGGGGACAGGTAAATCAGCCCCAGCATTTT.

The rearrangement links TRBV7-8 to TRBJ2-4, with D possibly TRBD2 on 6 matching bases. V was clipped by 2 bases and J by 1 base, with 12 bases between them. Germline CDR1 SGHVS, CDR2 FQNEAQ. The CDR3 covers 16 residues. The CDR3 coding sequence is TGTGCCAGCAGCTTAATGCAGGGAGGCGCCAAAAACATTCAGTACTTC. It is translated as CASSLMQGGAKNIQYF.

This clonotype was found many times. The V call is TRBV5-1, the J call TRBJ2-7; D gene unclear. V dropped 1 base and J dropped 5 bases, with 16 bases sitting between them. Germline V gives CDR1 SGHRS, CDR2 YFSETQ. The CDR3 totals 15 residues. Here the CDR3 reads CASSLNVGSSDEQYF. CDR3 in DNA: TGCGCCAGCAGCTTGAATGTGGGATCATCAGACGAGCAGTACTTC. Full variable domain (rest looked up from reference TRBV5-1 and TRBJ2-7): KAGVTQTPRYLIKTRGQQVTLSCSPISGHRSVSWYQQTPGQGLQFLFEYFSETQRNKGNFPGRFSGRQFSNSRSEMNVSTLELGDSALYLCASSLNVGSSDEQYFGPGTRLTVT.

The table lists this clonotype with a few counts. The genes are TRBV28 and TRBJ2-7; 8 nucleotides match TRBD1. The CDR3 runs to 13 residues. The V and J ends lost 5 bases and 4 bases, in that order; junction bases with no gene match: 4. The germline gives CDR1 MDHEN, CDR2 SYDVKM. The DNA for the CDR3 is TGTGCCAGCAGTCCAGGGGGCTGGTACGAGCAGTACTTC. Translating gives CASSPGGWYEQYF.

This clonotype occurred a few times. The CDR3 nucleotides are TGTGCCAGCAGCCCCGGACACTCCGGGGCCAACGTCCTGACTTTC. Protein sequence: CASSPGHSGANVLTF. V gene TRBV6-1 combines with J gene TRBJ2-6, with D perhaps TRBD1 (5 bases). This CDR3 contains 15 residues. The ends were cut back, 6 bases at V and 4 bases at J, with 13 bases in the middle. The germline V gene has CDR1 MNHNS and CDR2 SASEGT.

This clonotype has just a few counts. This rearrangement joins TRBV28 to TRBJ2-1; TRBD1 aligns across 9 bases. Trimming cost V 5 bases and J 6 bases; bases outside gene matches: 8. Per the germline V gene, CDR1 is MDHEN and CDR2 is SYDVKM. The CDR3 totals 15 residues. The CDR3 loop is CASSPPGQGFNEQFF. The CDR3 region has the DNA TGTGCCAGCAGTCCGCCGGGACAGGGATTCAATGAGCAGTTCTTC.

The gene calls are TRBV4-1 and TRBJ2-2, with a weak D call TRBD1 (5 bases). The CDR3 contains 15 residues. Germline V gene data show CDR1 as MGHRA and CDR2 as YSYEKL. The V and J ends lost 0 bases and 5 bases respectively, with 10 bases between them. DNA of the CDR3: TGCGCCAGCAGCCAAGACGACAGACCAACCGGGGAGCTGTTTTTT. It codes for CASSQDDRPTGELFF.

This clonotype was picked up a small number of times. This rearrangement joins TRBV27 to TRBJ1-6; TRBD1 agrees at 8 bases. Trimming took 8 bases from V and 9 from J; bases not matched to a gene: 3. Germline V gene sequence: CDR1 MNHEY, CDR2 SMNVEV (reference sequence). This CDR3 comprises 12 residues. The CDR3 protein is CASGTGGSPLHF. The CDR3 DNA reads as TGTGCCAGCGGGACAGGTGGTTCACCCCTCCACTTT.

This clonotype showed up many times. CDR3 sequence (DNA): TGTGCCAGCAGTCGGGACAGAGGGGAAAAACTGTTTTTT. This gives the protein CASSRDRGEKLFF. The chain is built from TRBV28 and TRBJ1-4; 7 nucleotides agree with TRBD1. Unmatched junction bases numbered 5, after V lost 5 bases and J lost 8 bases. Looked up from germline, CDR1 is MDHEN and CDR2 is SYDVKM. This CDR3 comprises 13 residues.

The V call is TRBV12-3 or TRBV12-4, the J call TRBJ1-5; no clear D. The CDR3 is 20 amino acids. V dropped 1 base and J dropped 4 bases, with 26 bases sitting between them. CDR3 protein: CASSLGPLSTGLADNQPQHF. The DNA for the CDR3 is TGTGCCAGCAGTTTAGGGCCACTTTCAACGGGTTTGGCAGATAATCAGCCCCAGCATTTT.

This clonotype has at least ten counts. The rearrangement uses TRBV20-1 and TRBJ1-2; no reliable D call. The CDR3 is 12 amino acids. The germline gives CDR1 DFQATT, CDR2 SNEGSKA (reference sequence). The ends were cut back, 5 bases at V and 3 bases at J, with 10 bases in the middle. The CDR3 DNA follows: TGCAGTGCTGCCCCAAGTGACTATGGCTACACCTTC. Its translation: CSAAPSDYGYTF.

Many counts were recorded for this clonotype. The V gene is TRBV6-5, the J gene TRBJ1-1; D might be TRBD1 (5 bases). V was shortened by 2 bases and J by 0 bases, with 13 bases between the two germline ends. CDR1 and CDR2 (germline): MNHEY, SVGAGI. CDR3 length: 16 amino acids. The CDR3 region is CASSYVGASVNTEAFF. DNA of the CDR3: TGTGCCAGCAGTTACGTTGGGGCCTCCGTGAACACTGAAGCTTTCTTT.

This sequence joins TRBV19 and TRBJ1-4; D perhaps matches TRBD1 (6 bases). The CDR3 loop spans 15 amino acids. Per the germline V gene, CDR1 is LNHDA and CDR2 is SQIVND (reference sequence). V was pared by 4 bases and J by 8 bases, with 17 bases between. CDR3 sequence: CASSTAGAKREKLFF. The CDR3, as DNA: TGTGCCAGTAGTACTGCAGGGGCAAAAAGGGAAAAACTGTTTTTT.

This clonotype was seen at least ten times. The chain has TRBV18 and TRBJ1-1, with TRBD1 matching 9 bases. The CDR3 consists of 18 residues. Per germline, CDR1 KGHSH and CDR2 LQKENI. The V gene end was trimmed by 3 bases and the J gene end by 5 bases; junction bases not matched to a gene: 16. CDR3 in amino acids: CASSPERLRQGGDTEAFF. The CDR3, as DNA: TGTGCCAGCTCACCTGAACGGTTACGACAGGGGGGAGATACTGAAGCTTTCTTT.

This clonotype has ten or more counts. The CDR3 sequence: CASSQELSTGVNTEAFF. The CDR3 nucleotides are TGTGCCAGCAGCCAAGAATTAAGCACAGGGGTAAACACTGAAGCTTTCTTT. The chain links TRBV14 to TRBJ1-1; 7 bases map to TRBD1. Trimming took 0 bases from V and 2 from J; bases not matched to a gene: 9. Germline lookup yields CDR1 SGHDN and CDR2 FVKESK. This CDR3 region has 17 residues.

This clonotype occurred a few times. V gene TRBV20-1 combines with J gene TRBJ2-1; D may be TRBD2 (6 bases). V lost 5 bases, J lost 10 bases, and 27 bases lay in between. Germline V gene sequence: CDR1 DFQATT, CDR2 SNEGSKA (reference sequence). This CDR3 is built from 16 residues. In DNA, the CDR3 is TGCAGTGCTGGTGGTAATACTCGGGCTCGCAGCGGGGAGCAGTTCTTC. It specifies CSAGGNTRARSGEQFF.